This is a list of T cell receptor beta chains from one sample in a study of blood T cell repertoires in COVID-19. Measured with immunoSEQ multiplex PCR; TCRdb has only the in-frame clones, and not every one. The profile covers some 110,000 clones, with 60% to 85% appearing a single time and less than 7.5% taken by the ten largest. The sequenced sample was peripheral blood. These receptors came from a man in his 70s with acute or convalescent COVID-19. CDR3s include the opening cysteine and the closing phenylalanine or tryptophan. D genes are given only for firm matches. Clone size is stated in some rows and not others, as once, few, many or a class when expanded.

v_call: TRBV12-3/TRBV12-4; d_call: TRBD2; j_call: TRBJ2-1; clone_size: few; cdr3_aa: CASSPGLAHEQFF; cdr3_nt: TGTGCCAGCAGTCCCGGACTAGCGCATGAGCAGTTCTTC
v_call: TRBV5-1; d_call: NA; j_call: TRBJ2-7; clone_size: NA; cdr3_aa: CASSLDLVGYEQYF; cdr3_nt: TGCGCCAGCAGCCTAGACCTAGTCGGGTACGAGCAGTACTTC
v_call: TRBV3-1/TRBV3-2; d_call: NA; j_call: TRBJ1-1; clone_size: NA; cdr3_aa: CASSQVVGDTEAFF; cdr3_nt: TGTGCCAGCAGTCAAGTTGTGGGAGATACTGAAGCTTTCTTT
v_call: TRBV7-3; d_call: TRBD2; j_call: TRBJ2-3; clone_size: few; cdr3_aa: CASSLTYPGLAGEESTDTQYF; cdr3_nt: TGTGCCAGCAGCCTTACCTATCCGGGACTAGCGGGAGAGGAGAGCACAGATACGCAGTATTTT
v_call: TRBV30; d_call: NA; j_call: TRBJ1-5; clone_size: NA; cdr3_aa: CAWGAREPQHF; cdr3_nt: TGTGCCTGGGGGGCGAGGGAGCCCCAGCATTTT
v_call: TRBV7-2; d_call: NA; j_call: TRBJ2-4; clone_size: few; cdr3_aa: CASSPAGTVKNIQYF; cdr3_nt: TGTGCCAGCAGCCCCGCCGGTACTGTCAAAAACATTCAGTACTTC
v_call: TRBV10-3; d_call: NA; j_call: TRBJ2-1; clone_size: NA; cdr3_aa: CAISDSGIYNEQFF; cdr3_nt: TGTGCCATCAGTGACTCGGGAATATACAATGAGCAGTTCTTC
v_call: TRBV4-2; d_call: TRBD2; j_call: TRBJ2-1; clone_size: NA; cdr3_aa: CASSQDSTSGYNEQFF; cdr3_nt: TGTGCCAGCAGCCAAGATTCGACTAGCGGGTACAATGAGCAGTTCTTC
v_call: TRBV5-1; d_call: TRBD1; j_call: TRBJ2-2; clone_size: few; cdr3_aa: CASRAGTENTGELFF; cdr3_nt: TGCGCCAGCAGGGCCGGGACAGAGAACACCGGGGAGCTGTTTTTT
v_call: TRBV6-6; d_call: TRBD2; j_call: TRBJ2-3; clone_size: NA; cdr3_aa: CASWTSLASTDTQYF; cdr3_nt: TGTGCCAGCTGGACTAGCCTTGCTAGCACAGATACGCAGTATTTT
v_call: TRBV27; d_call: TRBD2; j_call: TRBJ2-7; clone_size: NA; cdr3_aa: CASSPQTSGRVNEQYF; cdr3_nt: TGTGCCAGCAGTCCGCAGACTAGCGGGAGGGTCAACGAGCAGTACTTC
v_call: TRBV5-4; d_call: TRBD2; j_call: TRBJ2-1; clone_size: NA; cdr3_aa: CASRYDSSGRAQEQFF; cdr3_nt: TGTGCCAGCAGGTATGATTCTAGCGGGAGGGCACAGGAGCAGTTCTTC
v_call: TRBV5-1; d_call: NA; j_call: TRBJ2-3; clone_size: NA; cdr3_aa: CASSLGALPGTDTQYF; cdr3_nt: TGCGCCAGCAGCTTGGGGGCCCTGCCGGGCACAGATACGCAGTATTTT
v_call: TRBV27; d_call: NA; j_call: TRBJ2-1; clone_size: NA; cdr3_aa: CASSPFGEFRGVANEQFF; cdr3_nt: TGTGCCAGCAGTCCATTCGGGGAGTTCCGGGGAGTTGCGAATGAGCAGTTCTTC
v_call: TRBV3-1/TRBV3-2; d_call: TRBD2; j_call: TRBJ2-3; clone_size: NA; cdr3_aa: CASSRDLTSGGPRDTQYF; cdr3_nt: TGTGCCAGCAGCCGAGACCTAACTAGCGGGGGACCTAGAGATACGCAGTATTTT
v_call: TRBV7-9; d_call: TRBD2; j_call: TRBJ2-1; clone_size: NA; cdr3_aa: CASSGLAAEQFF; cdr3_nt: TGTGCCAGCAGCGGACTAGCGGCTGAGCAGTTCTTC
v_call: TRBV7-3; d_call: TRBD2; j_call: TRBJ2-1; clone_size: few; cdr3_aa: CASSSSIPLLAGLSYNEQFF; cdr3_nt: TGTGCCAGCAGCTCCTCTATTCCTCTACTAGCGGGGCTTTCCTACAATGAGCAGTTCTTC
v_call: TRBV9; d_call: TRBD2; j_call: TRBJ2-1; clone_size: NA; cdr3_aa: CASSAGLQAGGFNEQFF; cdr3_nt: TGTGCCAGCAGCGCGGGACTCCAAGCGGGGGGCTTCAATGAGCAGTTCTTC
v_call: TRBV3-1/TRBV3-2; d_call: NA; j_call: TRBJ2-3; clone_size: NA; cdr3_aa: CASSPDRGASITDTQYF; cdr3_nt: TGTGCCAGCAGCCCCGATCGGGGGGCCTCTATCACAGATACGCAGTATTTT
v_call: TRBV7-2; d_call: TRBD1; j_call: TRBJ2-2; clone_size: NA; cdr3_aa: CASSLVLAGGGTGELFF; cdr3_nt: TGTGCCAGCAGCTTAGTTCTCGCAGGGGGCGGTACCGGGGAGCTGTTTTTT
v_call: TRBV7-8; d_call: NA; j_call: TRBJ1-1; clone_size: once; cdr3_aa: CASSPGQQTEAFF; cdr3_nt: TGTGCCAGCAGCCCTGGACAGCAGACGGAAGCTTTCTTT
v_call: TRBV30; d_call: TRBD1; j_call: TRBJ1-5; clone_size: NA; cdr3_aa: CAWSIAGGLNQPQHF; cdr3_nt: TGTGCCTGGAGCATAGCAGGGGGCCTGAATCAGCCCCAGCATTTT
v_call: TRBV27; d_call: TRBD1; j_call: TRBJ2-6; clone_size: NA; cdr3_aa: CASSWTGGSGANVLTF; cdr3_nt: TGTGCCAGCAGTTGGACAGGGGGTTCTGGGGCCAACGTCCTGACTTTC
v_call: TRBV6-5; d_call: NA; j_call: TRBJ1-5; clone_size: NA; cdr3_aa: CASSYSFQGGNQPQHF; cdr3_nt: TGTGCCAGCAGTTACTCGTTCCAGGGTGGCAATCAGCCCCAGCATTTT
v_call: TRBV15; d_call: NA; j_call: TRBJ1-2; clone_size: few; cdr3_aa: CATSRVLETLYGYTF; cdr3_nt: TGTGCCACCAGCAGAGTTCTAGAGACCCTCTATGGCTACACCTTC
v_call: TRBV10-1; d_call: NA; j_call: TRBJ2-2; clone_size: once; cdr3_aa: CASGGAGTDTGELFF; cdr3_nt: TGCGCCAGCGGGGGGGCGGGAACGGACACCGGGGAGCTGTTTTTT
v_call: TRBV9; d_call: NA; j_call: TRBJ1-6; clone_size: few; cdr3_aa: CASSPSLSWTVDSPLHF; cdr3_nt: TGTGCCAGCAGCCCCAGTTTAAGTTGGACAGTGGATTCACCCCTCCACTTT
v_call: TRBV27; d_call: NA; j_call: TRBJ2-1; clone_size: NA; cdr3_aa: CASSFRGVTGNEQFF; cdr3_nt: TGTGCCAGCAGTTTCCGGGGTGTCACGGGGAATGAGCAGTTCTTC
v_call: TRBV6-6; d_call: NA; j_call: TRBJ1-4; clone_size: NA; cdr3_aa: CASSTGQSFNEKLFF; cdr3_nt: TGTGCCAGCAGTACTGGACAGTCCTTCAATGAAAAACTGTTTTTT
v_call: TRBV11-2; d_call: NA; j_call: TRBJ1-1; clone_size: once; cdr3_aa: CASSRVGGDGTEAFF; cdr3_nt: TGTGCCAGCAGTAGAGTCGGGGGAGACGGAACTGAAGCTTTCTTT
v_call: TRBV7-2; d_call: TRBD2; j_call: TRBJ2-7; clone_size: NA; cdr3_aa: CASRRDYPYEQYF; cdr3_nt: TGTGCCAGCAGGAGGGACTACCCATACGAGCAGTACTTC
v_call: TRBV4-2; d_call: NA; j_call: TRBJ2-1; clone_size: few; cdr3_aa: CASTGGTYNEQFF; cdr3_nt: TGTGCCAGCACCGGCGGGACTTACAATGAGCAGTTCTTC
v_call: TRBV30; d_call: TRBD2; j_call: TRBJ2-1; clone_size: NA; cdr3_aa: CAWRWKLGGGYNEQFF; cdr3_nt: TGTGCCTGGAGGTGGAAATTGGGCGGGGGGTACAATGAGCAGTTCTTC
v_call: TRBV5-1; d_call: TRBD1; j_call: TRBJ2-5; clone_size: NA; cdr3_aa: CASRLQGLQETQYF; cdr3_nt: TGCGCCAGCAGATTACAGGGGCTCCAAGAGACCCAGTACTTC
v_call: TRBV7-6; d_call: NA; j_call: TRBJ2-7; clone_size: NA; cdr3_aa: CASSLGAGSVSEQYF; cdr3_nt: TGTGCCAGCAGCCTCGGCGCGGGCTCCGTCTCCGAGCAGTACTTC
v_call: TRBV6-2/TRBV6-3; d_call: NA; j_call: TRBJ2-3; clone_size: NA; cdr3_aa: CASSYITTSTDTQYF; cdr3_nt: TGTGCCAGCAGTTACATAACAACCTCCACAGATACGCAGTATTTT
v_call: TRBV5-4; d_call: TRBD1; j_call: TRBJ2-1; clone_size: NA; cdr3_aa: CASSQRTGRSEQFF; cdr3_nt: TGTGCCAGCAGCCAGAGGACAGGGCGCAGTGAGCAGTTCTTC
v_call: TRBV7-6; d_call: TRBD2; j_call: TRBJ2-7; clone_size: NA; cdr3_aa: CASSLEREGPEQYF; cdr3_nt: TGTGCCAGCAGCTTAGAGCGGGAGGGCCCCGAGCAGTACTTC
v_call: TRBV9; d_call: NA; j_call: TRBJ2-3; clone_size: once; cdr3_aa: CASSVDGGIGTDTQYF; cdr3_nt: TGTGCCAGCAGCGTAGATGGAGGGATTGGCACAGATACGCAGTATTTT
v_call: TRBV18; d_call: NA; j_call: TRBJ2-7; clone_size: NA; cdr3_aa: CASSPKDSSYEQYF; cdr3_nt: TGTGCCAGCTCACCAAAGGACAGCTCCTACGAGCAGTACTTC